This TCR beta chain appears in the sequencing data of a study of blood T cell repertoires in COVID-19. Sequenced by immunoSEQ multiplex PCR; TCRdb stores in-frame clones only, minus some. The sample includes over 110,000 clones, around 83% of them seen just once. The CDR3 runs to 13 residues. J was trimmed by 5 bases and V by 3 bases; bases with no gene match: 0. Germline CDR1 and CDR2: SGHAT and FQNNGV. The rearrangement links TRBV11-2 to TRBJ2-5; 10 bases align to TRBD2. This TCR was sampled from a man aged 55 to 69 with active or convalescent COVID-19. The sequencing sample was made of peripheral blood. In DNA, the CDR3 is TGTGCCAGCAGCTTTAGCGGGAGGGAGACCCAGTACTTC. Translated: CASSFSGRETQYF.